Listed below are T cell receptor beta chains from one sample, sequenced in a study of spatial heterogeneity in lung cancer. TCRdb re-called the 5' RACE reads with MiXCR, one entry per CDR3 protein. The table has about 3,800 distinct CDR3 sequences, roughly 35% seen once. The sequences come from lung tumor tissue, collected at surgery. Receptor source: a male donor with early-stage non-small cell lung cancer. Each CDR3 is given with its conserved first and last residue. The D gene is left open where the match is weak. Some rows have no size entry. The others give once, few or many, or a class for an expanded clone.

>TRBD1|TRBJ2-7|TRBV7-9|-
CASSSSRDSSYEQYF
TGTGCCAGCAGCTCCAGCCGGGACAGCTCCTACGAGCAGTACTTC
>TRBD2|TRBJ2-2|TRBV7-8|-
CASSLAGLAGRNTGELFF
TGTGCCAGCAGCTTAGCGGGCCTAGCGGGAAGGAACACCGGGGAGCTGTTTTTT
>-|TRBJ2-1|TRBV12-5|few
CASGLSVNNEQFF
TGTGCTAGTGGTTTATCCGTGAACAATGAGCAGTTCTTC
>-|TRBJ2-5|TRBV20-1|-
CSARLAPYQETQYF
TGCAGTGCTAGACTAGCGCCGTACCAAGAGACCCAGTACTTC
>TRBD1|TRBJ1-1|TRBV4-3|-
CASSLTGGTEAFF
TGCGCCAGCAGCCTGACAGGGGGTACTGAAGCTTTCTTT
>TRBD2|TRBJ2-1|TRBV7-2|-
CASSLISGALDEQFF
TGTGCCAGCAGCTTAATCAGCGGGGCCCTCGATGAGCAGTTCTTC
>-|TRBJ1-5|TRBV20-1|medium-sized
CSASPNRDQPQHF
TGCAGTGCTAGCCCAAACAGGGATCAGCCCCAGCATTTT
>TRBD2|TRBJ2-6|TRBV3-1|-
CASSQELAGAGANVLTF
TGTGCCAGCAGCCAAGAGTTGGCGGGAGCTGGGGCCAACGTCCTGACTTTC
>-|TRBJ2-3|TRBV5-4|medium-sized
CASSLELARDRRADTQYF
TGTGCCAGCAGCTTGGAGTTGGCCAGGGATCGTAGGGCAGATACGCAGTATTTT
>TRBD2|TRBJ2-1|TRBV6-2/TRBV6-3|-
CASNPGTRGNEQFF
TGTGCCAGCAACCCGGGGACTAGGGGTAATGAGCAGTTCTTC
>-|TRBJ1-4|TRBV19|medium-sized
CASSIRVATNEKLFF
TGTGCCAGTAGTATCCGGGTTGCAACTAATGAAAAACTGTTTTTT
>TRBD2|TRBJ2-1|TRBV7-9|-
CASSLYLAGENEQFF
TGTGCCAGCAGCTTATATCTAGCGGGAGAAAATGAGCAGTTCTTC
>TRBD1|TRBJ2-2|TRBV11-2|-
CASEQVRGGAELFF
TGTGCCAGCGAACAAGTCCGAGGGGGCGCAGAGCTGTTTTTT
>-|TRBJ2-1|TRBV11-1|few
CASSRAYNEQFF
TGTGCCAGCAGCCGCGCCTACAATGAGCAGTTCTTC
>-|TRBJ2-2|TRBV2|-
CASSERGGNTGELFF
TGTGCCAGCAGTGAACGAGGGGGAAACACCGGGGAGCTGTTTTTT
>TRBD2|TRBJ2-5|TRBV10-3|-
CAISPTSGGRETQYF
TGTGCCATCAGCCCTACTAGCGGGGGGCGAGAGACCCAGTACTTC
>-|TRBJ2-5|TRBV20-1|-
CSAVQGTQETQYF
TGCAGTGCTGTTCAGGGGACCCAAGAGACCCAGTACTTC
>TRBD2|TRBJ2-1|TRBV4-1|-
CASSQDRAGAQLMEQFF
TGCGCCAGCAGCCAAGATCGCGCGGGAGCCCAGTTAATGGAGCAGTTCTTC
>TRBD2|TRBJ2-1|TRBV7-9|-
CASSLSGLAGDEQFF
TGTGCCAGCAGCTTATCGGGACTAGCGGGAGATGAGCAGTTCTTC
>-|TRBJ2-3|TRBV6-5|-
CASSYSAGWDIGNTQYF
TGTGCCAGCAGTTACTCTGCAGGCTGGGATATCGGGAATACGCAGTATTTT
>-|TRBJ2-1|TRBV24-1|-
CATSDPRPYNEQFF
TGTGCCACCAGTGACCCCCGACCATACAATGAGCAGTTCTTC
>-|TRBJ1-6|TRBV3-1|few
CASSQEQGTYNSPLHF
TGTGCCAGCAGCCAAGAACAGGGAACCTATAATTCACCCCTCCACTTT
>TRBD1|TRBJ2-3|TRBV5-1|-
CASSFGQDTDTQYF
TGCGCCAGCAGCTTTGGACAGGACACAGATACGCAGTATTTT
>-|TRBJ2-1|TRBV6-5|-
CASRGDSDNEQFF
TGTGCCAGCAGAGGGGACTCTGACAATGAGCAGTTCTTC
>TRBD2|TRBJ2-1|TRBV19|once
CASISDGGVAGGREQFF
TGTGCCAGTATATCCGACGGGGGAGTAGCGGGAGGTAGGGAGCAGTTCTTC
>TRBD2|TRBJ2-7|TRBV28|few
CASCTWTSGRCEQYF
TGTGCCAGCTGTACGTGGACTAGCGGGAGGTGTGAGCAGTACTTC
>-|TRBJ2-3|TRBV5-6|-
CASSLKRTDTQYF
TGTGCCAGCAGCTTGAAAAGAACAGATACGCAGTATTTT
>-|TRBJ2-3|TRBV29-1|medium-sized
CSVEGPTDTQYF
TGCAGCGTTGAGGGGCCCACAGATACGCAGTATTTT
>-|TRBJ2-5|TRBV11-2|-
CASRYQETQYF
TGTGCCAGCAGATACCAAGAGACCCAGTACTTC
>-|TRBJ2-5|TRBV11-1|-
CASSFHFQETQYF
TGTGCCAGCAGTTTCCATTTCCAAGAGACCCAGTACTTC
>TRBD2|TRBJ2-3|TRBV30|-
CAWGRLASSTDTQYF
TGTGCCTGGGGCCGACTAGCATCTAGCACAGATACGCAGTATTTT
>-|TRBJ2-7|TRBV6-6|-
CASSVADYYEQYF
TGTGCCAGCTCGGTAGCGGACTACTACGAGCAGTACTTC
>-|TRBJ2-5|TRBV10-3|many
CAISAQTGGPGKLPQETQYF
TGTGCCATCAGTGCACAAACAGGAGGGCCAGGGAAGCTTCCCCAAGAGACCCAGTACTTC
>TRBD1|TRBJ2-3|TRBV7-8|-
CASSILDRASTDTQYF
TGTGCCAGCAGCATCTTGGACAGGGCTAGCACAGATACGCAGTATTTT
>TRBD1|TRBJ1-4|TRBV4-1|large
CASSQDGRGRYEKLFF
TGCGCCAGCAGCCAAGATGGCAGGGGGAGGTATGAAAAACTGTTTTTT
>-|TRBJ2-7|TRBV29-1|-
CSVEETYEQYF
TGCAGCGTTGAAGAGACCTACGAGCAGTACTTC
>-|TRBJ2-7|TRBV18|-
CASSPPGTAYEQYF
TGTGCCAGCTCACCACCCGGGACGGCCTACGAGCAGTACTTC
>-|TRBJ2-3|TRBV5-1|large
CASNPGQRTDTQYF
TGCGCCAGCAACCCTGGACAGCGCACAGATACGCAGTATTTT
>TRBD1|TRBJ2-1|TRBV5-1|-
CASSIQGANNEQFF
TGCGCCAGCAGCATACAGGGGGCAAACAATGAGCAGTTCTTC
>TRBD1|TRBJ1-2|TRBV5-4|medium-sized
CASSLGQGNYGYTF
TGTGCCAGCAGCTTGGGACAGGGGAACTATGGCTACACCTTC
>-|TRBJ2-4|TRBV4-1|-
CASSQGWGGRDIQYF
TGCGCCAGCAGCCAAGGCTGGGGAGGTCGGGACATTCAGTACTTC
>-|TRBJ1-5|TRBV20-1|few
CSARGRENNQPQHF
TGCAGTGCTAGAGGCAGGGAAAACAATCAGCCCCAGCATTTT
>TRBD2|TRBJ2-7|TRBV7-2|-
CASSPGLAKYEQYF
TGTGCCAGCAGTCCCGGACTAGCGAAGTACGAGCAGTACTTC
>-|TRBJ2-1|TRBV9|-
CASSEGPDSLEEQFF
TGTGCCAGCAGCGAGGGGCCGGACTCGCTGGAGGAGCAGTTCTTC
>TRBD2|TRBJ2-3|TRBV20-1|-
CSAIPGTSADTQYF
TGCAGTGCGATACCCGGGACTAGCGCAGATACGCAGTATTTT
>TRBD2|TRBJ2-1|TRBV19|few
CAASTSGSSNEQFF
TGTGCCGCCTCGACTAGCGGGAGTTCCAATGAGCAGTTCTTC
>TRBD2|TRBJ2-3|TRBV27|few
CASSWTSGTDTQYF
TGTGCCAGCAGCTGGACTAGCGGCACAGATACGCAGTATTTT
>TRBD2|TRBJ2-7|TRBV7-2|-
CASSPRTSGGINSYEQYF
TGTGCCAGCAGCCCAAGGACTAGCGGGGGGATCAACTCCTACGAGCAGTACTTC
>-|TRBJ2-7|TRBV7-2|few
CASSPWGRGGAWYEQYF
TGTGCCAGCAGCCCATGGGGTCGGGGCGGAGCTTGGTACGAGCAGTACTTC
>TRBD1|TRBJ2-7|TRBV7-9|-
CASSSGQGLYEQYF
TGTGCCAGCAGCTCGGGACAGGGCCTCTACGAGCAGTACTTC
>-|TRBJ2-3|TRBV7-6|few
CASSSGPSSGTDTQYF
TGTGCCAGCAGCTCAGGCCCTTCTAGCGGCACAGATACGCAGTATTTT
>-|TRBJ1-4|TRBV20-1|many
CSARQGFGATNEKLFF
TGCAGTGCTAGGCAGGGTTTTGGCGCAACTAATGAAAAACTGTTTTTT
>TRBD2|TRBJ2-5|TRBV2|-
CASRTAGDGKTQYF
TGTGCCAGCAGGACAGCGGGAGACGGGAAGACCCAGTACTTC
>-|TRBJ2-1|TRBV29-1|few
CSAARGHRNAFNEQFF
TGCAGCGCCGCCCGGGGCCATCGAAACGCCTTCAATGAGCAGTTCTTC
>TRBD2|TRBJ2-1|TRBV6-5|few
CASSLAGRLNEQFF
TGTGCCAGCAGTTTAGCGGGAAGGCTCAATGAGCAGTTCTTC
>-|TRBJ2-3|TRBV5-1|-
CASSLRADKQYF
TGCGCCAGCAGCTTGAGGGCAGATAAGCAGTATTTT
>-|TRBJ2-7|TRBV7-6|few
CASSLGTGEQYF
TGTGCCAGCAGCTTAGGGACGGGCGAGCAGTACTTC
>TRBD1|TRBJ2-7|TRBV7-2|-
CASSLGQGGQGEQYF
TGTGCCAGCAGCCTGGGACAGGGAGGTCAAGGCGAGCAGTACTTC
>TRBD1|TRBJ2-3|TRBV12-3/TRBV12-4|-
CASRRDRELADTQYF
TGTGCCAGCAGGAGGGACAGGGAGCTGGCGGATACGCAGTATTTT
>-|TRBJ2-1|TRBV24-1|few
CATSANVDLGNEQFF
TGTGCCACCAGTGCTAACGTCGACTTGGGGAATGAGCAGTTCTTC